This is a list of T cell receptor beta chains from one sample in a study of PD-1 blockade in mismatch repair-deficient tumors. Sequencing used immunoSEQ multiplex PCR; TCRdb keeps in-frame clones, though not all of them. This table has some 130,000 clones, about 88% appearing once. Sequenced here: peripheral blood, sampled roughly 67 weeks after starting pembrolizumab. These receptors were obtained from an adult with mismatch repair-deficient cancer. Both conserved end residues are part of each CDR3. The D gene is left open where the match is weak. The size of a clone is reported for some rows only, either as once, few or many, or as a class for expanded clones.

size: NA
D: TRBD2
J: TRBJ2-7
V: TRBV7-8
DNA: TGTGCCAGCAGCTTGGGGGGGTTGGGTCGGTACGAGCAGTACTTC
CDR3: CASSLGGLGRYEQYF

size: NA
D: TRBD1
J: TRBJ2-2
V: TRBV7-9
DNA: TGTGCCAGCAGCTTAAGGGACAGTGCCACCGGGGAGCTGTTTTTT
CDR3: CASSLRDSATGELFF

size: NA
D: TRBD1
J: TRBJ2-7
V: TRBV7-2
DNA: TGTGCCAGCAGCTCGACAGGGCGCCCCTACGAGCAGTACTTC
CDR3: CASSSTGRPYEQYF

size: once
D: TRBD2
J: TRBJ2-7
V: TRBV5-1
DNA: TGCGCCAGCAACCCCGGGACTAGTGGCGAGCAGTACTTC
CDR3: CASNPGTSGEQYF

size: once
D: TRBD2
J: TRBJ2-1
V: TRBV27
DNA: TGTGCCAGCAGTAGCGGGAGGGCCGCCTACAATGAGCAGTTCTTC
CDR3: CASSSGRAAYNEQFF

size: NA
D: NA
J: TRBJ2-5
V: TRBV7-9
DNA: TGTGCCAGCAGCTTTGGGAGCCAAGAGACCCAGTACTTC
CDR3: CASSFGSQETQYF

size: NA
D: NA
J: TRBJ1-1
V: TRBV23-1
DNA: TGCGCCAGCAGTCAATCGCCCTACGGGAGGGGTAGCACTGAAGCTTTCTTT
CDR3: CASSQSPYGRGSTEAFF

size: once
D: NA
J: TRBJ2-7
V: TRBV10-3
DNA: TGTGCCATCAGCCGGACGACCTACGAGCAGTACTTC
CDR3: CAISRTTYEQYF

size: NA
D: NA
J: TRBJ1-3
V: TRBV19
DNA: TGTGCCAGTAGTTGGAGTTATCGGGCCTATCCGGACACCATATATTTT
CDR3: CASSWSYRAYPDTIYF

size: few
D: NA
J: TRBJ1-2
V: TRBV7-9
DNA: TGTGCCAGCAGTTGGGGACCGACAGGAGACTATGGCTACACCTTC
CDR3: CASSWGPTGDYGYTF

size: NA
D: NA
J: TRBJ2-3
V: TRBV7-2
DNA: TGTGCCAGCAGCCCGAGGACGTTTTTCGTTAGCACAGATACGCAGTATTTT
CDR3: CASSPRTFFVSTDTQYF

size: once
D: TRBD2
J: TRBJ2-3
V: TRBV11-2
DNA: TGTGCCAGCAGCTCCGGGGGGGGACTAGGAGGTGATACGCAGTATTTT
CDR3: CASSSGGGLGGDTQYF

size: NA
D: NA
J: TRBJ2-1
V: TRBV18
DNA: TGTGCCAGCTCACCTTCGACACTCCCGAATTCGGAGCAGTTCTTC
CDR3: CASSPSTLPNSEQFF

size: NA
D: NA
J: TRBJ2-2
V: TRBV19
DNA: TGTGCCAGTTCCTTCCTGAACACCGGGGAGCTGTTTTTT
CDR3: CASSFLNTGELFF

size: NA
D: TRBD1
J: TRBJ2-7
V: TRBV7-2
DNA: TGTGCCAGCAGCTTTTTCCTGCCCACAGGGGGCTACGAGCAGTACTTC
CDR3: CASSFFLPTGGYEQYF

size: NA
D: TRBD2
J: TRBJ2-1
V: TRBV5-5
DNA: TGTGCCAGCAGCCTCACTAGCGGGAGGGTCGATGAGCAGTTCTTC
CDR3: CASSLTSGRVDEQFF

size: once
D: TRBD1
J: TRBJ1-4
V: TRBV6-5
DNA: TGTGCCAGCAGTTACCCCCCTGTGGGACAGGGGGAAAAACTGTTTTTT
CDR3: CASSYPPVGQGEKLFF

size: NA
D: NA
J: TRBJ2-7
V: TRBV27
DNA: TGTGCCAGCAGTAGGATCAATTATGAGGGGGCGGGGGAGCAGTACTTC
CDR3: CASSRINYEGAGEQYF

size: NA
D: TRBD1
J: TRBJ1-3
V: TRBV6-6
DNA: TGTGCCAGCAGTACGCGGACAGGGGCGACCCTAAACACCATATATTTT
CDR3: CASSTRTGATLNTIYF

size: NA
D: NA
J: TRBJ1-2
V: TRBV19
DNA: TGTGCCACACGGACAGTCTATGGCTACACCTTC
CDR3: CATRTVYGYTF

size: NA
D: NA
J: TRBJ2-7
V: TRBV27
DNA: TGTGCCAGCAGTTTCCGGGACGGTTCTTTCGAGCAGTACTTC
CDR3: CASSFRDGSFEQYF

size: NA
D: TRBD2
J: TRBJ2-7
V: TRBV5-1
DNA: TGCGCCAGCAGCTTGCGGTCGACGGGAGGTACCTACGAGCAGTACTTC
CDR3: CASSLRSTGGTYEQYF

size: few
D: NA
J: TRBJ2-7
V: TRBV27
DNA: TGTGCCAGCAGTCCACGCCGTAGCTCCTACGAGCAGTACTTC
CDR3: CASSPRRSSYEQYF

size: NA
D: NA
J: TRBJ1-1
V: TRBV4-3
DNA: TGCGCCAGCAGCCAAGGGCTCAGGGAGCTGAACACTGAAGCTTTCTTT
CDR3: CASSQGLRELNTEAFF

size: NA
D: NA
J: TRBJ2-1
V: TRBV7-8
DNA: TGTGCCAGCAGCCCAGGACGTAGCGACAATGAGCAGTTCTTC
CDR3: CASSPGRSDNEQFF

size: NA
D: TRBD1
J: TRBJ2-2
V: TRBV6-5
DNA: TGTGCCAGCAGACAGGGGGCCGGGGAGCTGTTTTTT
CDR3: CASRQGAGELFF

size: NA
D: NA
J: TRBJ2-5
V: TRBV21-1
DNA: TGTGCCAGCAGCACCTGGACCCTAGCGGGAGGGCCCGAGACCCAGTACTTC
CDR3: CASSTWTLAGGPETQYF

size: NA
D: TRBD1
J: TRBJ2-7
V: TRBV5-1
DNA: TGCGCCAGCAGTCAAGGGGTTGACAGGGCCTACGAGCAGTACTTC
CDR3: CASSQGVDRAYEQYF

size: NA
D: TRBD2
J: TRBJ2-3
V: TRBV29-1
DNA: TGCAGCGTTCGGGGGGGGGATACGCAGTATTTT
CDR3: CSVRGGDTQYF

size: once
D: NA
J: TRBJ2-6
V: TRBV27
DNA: TGTGCCAGCAGTTCCGGCTCTGGGGCCAACGTCCTGACTTTC
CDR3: CASSSGSGANVLTF

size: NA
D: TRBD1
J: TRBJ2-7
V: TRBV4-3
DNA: TGCGCCAGCAGCCAAGAATGGACAGGGGGCTACGAGCAGTACTTC
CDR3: CASSQEWTGGYEQYF

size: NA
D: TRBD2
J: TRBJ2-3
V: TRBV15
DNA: TGTGCCACCCAGCAGCGGCGGCGACTAGCGGGAGCCACAGATACGCAGTATTTT
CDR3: CATQQRRRLAGATDTQYF

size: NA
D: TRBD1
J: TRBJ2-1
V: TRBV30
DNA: TGTGCCTGGAGAGCCGGACAGGTACACAATGAGCAGTTCTTC
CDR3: CAWRAGQVHNEQFF

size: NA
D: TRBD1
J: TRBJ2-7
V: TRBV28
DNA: TGTGCCAGCAGTTTCCTTAGGACAGGCCTGTACGAGCAGTACTTC
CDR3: CASSFLRTGLYEQYF

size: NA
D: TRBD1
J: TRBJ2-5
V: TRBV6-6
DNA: TGTGCCAGCGCCCAGGACAGGGTCGAGACCCAGTACTTC
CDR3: CASAQDRVETQYF

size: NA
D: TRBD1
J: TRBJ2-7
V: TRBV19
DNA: TGTGCCAGTAGTATGAATGGCGGGACAGGTCTCTACGAGCAGTACTTC
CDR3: CASSMNGGTGLYEQYF

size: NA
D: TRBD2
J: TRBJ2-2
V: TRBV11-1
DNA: TGTGCCAGCAGAACAGCCGGGACTAGCGGGACCCACACCGGGGAGCTGTTTTTT
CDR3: CASRTAGTSGTHTGELFF

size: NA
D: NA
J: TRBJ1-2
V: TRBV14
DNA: TGTGCCAGCAGCCAAGATCGGGGCGGCTACACCTTC
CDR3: CASSQDRGGYTF

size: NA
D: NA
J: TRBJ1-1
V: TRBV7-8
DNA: TGTGCCAGCAGCTTTACCGCGGTGGGGATGAACACTGAAGCTTTCTTT
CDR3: CASSFTAVGMNTEAFF

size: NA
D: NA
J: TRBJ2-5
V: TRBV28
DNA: TGTGCCAGCACGCTAGGGGAGACCCAGTACTTC
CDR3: CASTLGETQYF

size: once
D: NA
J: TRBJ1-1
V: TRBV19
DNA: TGTGCCAGTAGTATAGGGGTGCGTGAAGCTTTCTTT
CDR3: CASSIGVREAFF

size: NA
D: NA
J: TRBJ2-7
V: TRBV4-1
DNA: TGCGCCAGCAGCCAACACTTATCCGGGGGTAGCTCCTACGAGCAGTACTTC
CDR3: CASSQHLSGGSSYEQYF

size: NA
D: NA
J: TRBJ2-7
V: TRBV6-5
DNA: TGTGCCAGCAGTCCCCGGACTCCAGCGTACGAGCAGTACTTC
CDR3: CASSPRTPAYEQYF

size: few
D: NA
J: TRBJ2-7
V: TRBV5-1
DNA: TGCGCCAGCAGCTTAACGCCGAGCTCCTACGAGCAGTACTTC
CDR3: CASSLTPSSYEQYF

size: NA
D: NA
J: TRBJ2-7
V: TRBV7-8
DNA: TGTGCCAGCAGCCGGACTGGGAGCTCCTACGAGCAGTACTTC
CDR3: CASSRTGSSYEQYF

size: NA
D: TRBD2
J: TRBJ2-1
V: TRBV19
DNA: TGTGCCAGTAGTATAGCTACTAGCGGGACCTCCTACAATGAGCAGTTCTTC
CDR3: CASSIATSGTSYNEQFF

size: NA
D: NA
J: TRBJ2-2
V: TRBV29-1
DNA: TGCAGCGTTCCCTCGTTGGGGGGACCTAACACCGGGGAGCTGTTTTTT
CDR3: CSVPSLGGPNTGELFF

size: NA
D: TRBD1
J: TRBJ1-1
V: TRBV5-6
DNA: TGTGCCAGCAGCTTGAAGACAGGGGGCTACACTGAAGCTTTCTTT
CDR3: CASSLKTGGYTEAFF

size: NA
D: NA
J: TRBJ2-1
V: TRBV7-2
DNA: TGTGCCAGCAGCTCGTTCTGGGGGCGGGGAAACAATGAGCAGTTCTTC
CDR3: CASSSFWGRGNNEQFF

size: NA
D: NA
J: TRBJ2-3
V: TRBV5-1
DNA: TGCGCCAGCAGCTTGGAGGTGAGCACAGATACGCAGTATTTT
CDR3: CASSLEVSTDTQYF

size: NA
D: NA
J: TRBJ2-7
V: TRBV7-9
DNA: TGTGCCAGCAGCTTAGCGAGGGGAACCCTTTACGAGCAGTACTTC
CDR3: CASSLARGTLYEQYF

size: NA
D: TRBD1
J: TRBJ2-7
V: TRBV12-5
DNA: TGTGCTAGTGGTTTGGATCGGACAGGGGGCTCCTTTTTGGACGAGCAGTACTTC
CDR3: CASGLDRTGGSFLDEQYF